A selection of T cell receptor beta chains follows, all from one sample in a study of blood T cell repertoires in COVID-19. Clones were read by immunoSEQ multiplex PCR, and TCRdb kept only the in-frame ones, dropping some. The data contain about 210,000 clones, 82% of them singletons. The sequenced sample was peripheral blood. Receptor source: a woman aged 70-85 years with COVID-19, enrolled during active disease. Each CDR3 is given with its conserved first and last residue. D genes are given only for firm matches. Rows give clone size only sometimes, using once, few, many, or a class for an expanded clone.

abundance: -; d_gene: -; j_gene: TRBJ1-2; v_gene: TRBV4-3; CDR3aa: CASSPRALANYGYTF; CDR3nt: TGCGCCAGCAGCCCACGTGCCCTAGCTAACTATGGCTACACCTTC
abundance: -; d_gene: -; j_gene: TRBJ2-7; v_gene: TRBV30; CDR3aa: CARGGGSSYEQYF; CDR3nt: TGTGCCCGCGGAGGGGGCAGCTCCTACGAGCAGTACTTC
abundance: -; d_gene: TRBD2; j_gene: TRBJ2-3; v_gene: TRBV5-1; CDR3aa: CASSLGSGRGTDTQYF; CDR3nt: TGCGCCAGCAGCTTGGGAAGCGGGAGAGGAACAGATACGCAGTATTTT
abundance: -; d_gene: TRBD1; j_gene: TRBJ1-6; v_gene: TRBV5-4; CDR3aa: CASSPAGTGTSNSPLHF; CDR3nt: TGTGCCAGCAGCCCGGCCGGGACAGGAACCAGTAATTCACCCCTCCACTTT
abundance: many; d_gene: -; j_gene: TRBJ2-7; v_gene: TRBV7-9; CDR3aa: CASSLDRVYEQYF; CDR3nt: TGTGCCAGCAGCTTAGACAGGGTCTACGAGCAGTACTTC
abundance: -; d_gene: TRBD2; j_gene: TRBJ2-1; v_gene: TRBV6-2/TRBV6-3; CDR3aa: CASSYSSGGSSYNEQFF; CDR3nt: TGTGCCAGCAGTTACTCGAGCGGGGGCAGCTCCTACAATGAGCAGTTCTTC
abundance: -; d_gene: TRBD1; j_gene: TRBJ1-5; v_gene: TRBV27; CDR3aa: CASSLSNRGTQHF; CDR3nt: TGTGCCAGCAGTTTATCGAACAGGGGAACCCAGCATTTT
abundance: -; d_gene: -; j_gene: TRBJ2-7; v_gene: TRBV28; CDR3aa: CASSLAKPPYEQYF; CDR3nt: TGTGCCAGCAGTTTAGCGAAACCCCCCTACGAGCAGTACTTC
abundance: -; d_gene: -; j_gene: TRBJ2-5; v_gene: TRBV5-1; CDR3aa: CASSLGTAETQYF; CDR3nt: TGCGCCAGCAGCTTGGGTACAGCAGAGACCCAGTACTTC
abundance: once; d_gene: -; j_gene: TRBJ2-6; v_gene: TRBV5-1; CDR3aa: CASNPSGANVLTF; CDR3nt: TGCGCCAGCAATCCGTCTGGGGCCAACGTCCTGACTTTC
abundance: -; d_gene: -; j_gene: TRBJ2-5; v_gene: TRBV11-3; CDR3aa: CASSSSETQYF; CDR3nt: TGTGCCAGCAGCTCCTCGGAGACCCAGTACTTC
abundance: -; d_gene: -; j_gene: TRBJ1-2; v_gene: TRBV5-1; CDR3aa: CASSLGLDSLYGYTF; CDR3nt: TGCGCCAGCAGCTTGGGCCTAGACAGTCTCTATGGCTACACCTTC
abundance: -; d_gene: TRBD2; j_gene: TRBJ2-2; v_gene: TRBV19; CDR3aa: CASSIGLAGGPGELFF; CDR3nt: TGTGCCAGTAGTATTGGTCTAGCGGGAGGGCCCGGGGAGCTGTTTTTT
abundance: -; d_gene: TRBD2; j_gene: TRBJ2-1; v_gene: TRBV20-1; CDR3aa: CSASPRLAVGREQFF; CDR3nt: TGCAGTGCTAGTCCACGACTAGCGGTGGGGAGAGAGCAGTTCTTC
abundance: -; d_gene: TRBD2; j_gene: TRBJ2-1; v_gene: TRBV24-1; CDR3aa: CATSDPSAGAYNEQFF; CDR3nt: TGTGCCACCAGTGACCCATCAGCGGGAGCCTACAATGAGCAGTTCTTC
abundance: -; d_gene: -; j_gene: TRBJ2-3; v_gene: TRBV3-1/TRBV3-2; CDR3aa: CASSQDEGAQYF; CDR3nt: TGTGCCAGCAGCCAAGACGAAGGGGCGCAGTATTTT
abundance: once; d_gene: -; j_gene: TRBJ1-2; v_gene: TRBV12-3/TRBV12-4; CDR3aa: CASSHDRPMGYTF; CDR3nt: TGTGCCAGCAGCCATGACAGACCTATGGGCTACACCTTC
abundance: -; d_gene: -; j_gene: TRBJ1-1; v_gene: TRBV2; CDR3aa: CASSERDKNTEAFF; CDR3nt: TGTGCCAGCAGTGAACGGGACAAGAACACTGAAGCTTTCTTT
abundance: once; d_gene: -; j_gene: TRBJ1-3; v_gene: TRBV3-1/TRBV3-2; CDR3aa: CASSQWGPGNTIYF; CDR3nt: TGTGCCAGCAGCCAGTGGGGGCCTGGAAACACCATATATTTT
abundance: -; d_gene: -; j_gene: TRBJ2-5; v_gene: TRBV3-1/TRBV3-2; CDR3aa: CASSRIGPVRGTQYF; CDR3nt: TGTGCCAGCAGCCGTATAGGGCCGGTCCGGGGGACCCAGTACTTC
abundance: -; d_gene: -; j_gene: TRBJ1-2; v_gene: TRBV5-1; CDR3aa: CASNLTPDYGYTF; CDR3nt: TGCGCCAGCAACCTCACCCCAGACTATGGCTACACCTTC
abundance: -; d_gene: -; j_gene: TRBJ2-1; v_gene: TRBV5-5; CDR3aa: CASSSSGPTYNEQFF; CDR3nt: TGTGCCAGCAGTTCATCAGGGCCCACCTACAATGAGCAGTTCTTC
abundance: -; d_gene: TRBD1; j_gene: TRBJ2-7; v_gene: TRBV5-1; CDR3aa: CASSALAGTGGSYEQYF; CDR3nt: TGCGCCAGCAGCGCACTGGCCGGGACAGGGGGCTCCTACGAGCAGTACTTC
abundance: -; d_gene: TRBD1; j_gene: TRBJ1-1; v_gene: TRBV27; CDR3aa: CASSFRDRGAAFF; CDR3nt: TGTGCCAGCAGTTTCCGGGACAGGGGGGCCGCTTTCTTT
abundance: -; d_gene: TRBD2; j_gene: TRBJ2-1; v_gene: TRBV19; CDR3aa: CASSPLAGVSEQFF; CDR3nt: TGTGCCAGTAGCCCCCTAGCGGGAGTGAGTGAGCAGTTCTTC
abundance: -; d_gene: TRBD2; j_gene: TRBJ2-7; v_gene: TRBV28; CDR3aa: CATYSSGRSSYEQYF; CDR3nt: TGTGCCACCTACTCTAGCGGGAGAAGCTCCTACGAGCAGTACTTC
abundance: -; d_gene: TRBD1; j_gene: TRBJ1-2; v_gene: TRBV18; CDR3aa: CASSLGTGDGYTF; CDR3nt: TGTGCCAGCTCACTCGGAACAGGGGATGGCTACACCTTC
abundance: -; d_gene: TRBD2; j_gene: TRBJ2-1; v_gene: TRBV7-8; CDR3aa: CASSLGGRKVEQFF; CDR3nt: TGTGCCAGCAGCTTAGGCGGGAGAAAGGTTGAGCAGTTCTTC
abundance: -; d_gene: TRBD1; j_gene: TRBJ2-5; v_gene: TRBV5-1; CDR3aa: CASRTTGTGIRETQYF; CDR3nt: TGCGCCAGCAGAACAACCGGGACAGGGATAAGAGAGACCCAGTACTTC
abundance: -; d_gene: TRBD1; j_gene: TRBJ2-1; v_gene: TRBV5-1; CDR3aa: CASSLPGGAYNEQFF; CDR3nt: TGCGCCAGCAGCTTGCCAGGGGGCGCCTACAATGAGCAGTTCTTC
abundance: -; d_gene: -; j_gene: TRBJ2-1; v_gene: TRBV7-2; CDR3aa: CASSSGAGNEQFF; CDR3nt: TGTGCCAGCAGCTCCGGAGCCGGGAATGAGCAGTTCTTC
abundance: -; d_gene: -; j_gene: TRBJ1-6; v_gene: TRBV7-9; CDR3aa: CASSLEESSPLHF; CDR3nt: TGTGCCAGCAGCTTAGAGGAGAGTTCACCCCTCCACTTT
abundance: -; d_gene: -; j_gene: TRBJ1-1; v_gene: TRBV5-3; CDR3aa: CARSLEITLEDTEAFF; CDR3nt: TGTGCCAGAAGCTTGGAAATAACGTTGGAGGACACTGAAGCTTTCTTT
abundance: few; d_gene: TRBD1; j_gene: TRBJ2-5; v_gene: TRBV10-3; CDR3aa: CAISEPWTGDGETQYF; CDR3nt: TGTGCCATCAGTGAGCCTTGGACAGGGGACGGAGAGACCCAGTACTTC
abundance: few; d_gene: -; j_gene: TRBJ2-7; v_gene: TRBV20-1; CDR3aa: CSASTSKPVGSNYEQYF; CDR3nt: TGCAGTGCTAGTACATCAAAACCGGTGGGCAGTAACTACGAGCAGTACTTC
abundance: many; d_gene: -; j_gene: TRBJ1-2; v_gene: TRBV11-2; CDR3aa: CASSVDRTRGYTF; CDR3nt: TGTGCCAGCAGCGTTGACAGGACGCGAGGCTACACCTTC
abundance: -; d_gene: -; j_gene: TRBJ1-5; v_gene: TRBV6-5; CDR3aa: CASSRQGVFQPQHF; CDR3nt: TGTGCCAGCAGCCGCCAGGGCGTATTTCAGCCCCAGCATTTT
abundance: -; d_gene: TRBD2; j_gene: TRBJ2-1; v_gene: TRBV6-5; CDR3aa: CASSYSGLAGYNEQFF; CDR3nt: TGTGCCAGCAGTTACTCCGGACTAGCGGGATACAATGAGCAGTTCTTC
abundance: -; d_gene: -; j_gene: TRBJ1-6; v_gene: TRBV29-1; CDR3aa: CSVSWGENSPLHF; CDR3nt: TGCAGCGTTTCTTGGGGCGAGAATTCACCCCTCCACTTT
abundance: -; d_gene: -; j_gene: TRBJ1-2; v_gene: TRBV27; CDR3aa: CASSDQGNYGYTF; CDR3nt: TGTGCCAGCAGTGATCAGGGAAACTATGGCTACACCTTC
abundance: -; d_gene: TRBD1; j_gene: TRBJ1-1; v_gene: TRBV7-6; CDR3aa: CASSLAQGAVHTEAFF; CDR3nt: TGTGCCAGCAGCTTAGCTCAGGGGGCTGTACACACTGAAGCTTTCTTT
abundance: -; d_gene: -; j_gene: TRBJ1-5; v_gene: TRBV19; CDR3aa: CASSIDREQPQHF; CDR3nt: TGTGCCAGTAGTATAGATCGGGAGCAGCCCCAGCATTTT
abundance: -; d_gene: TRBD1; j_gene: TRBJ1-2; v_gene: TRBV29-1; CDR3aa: CKAGGTYGYTF; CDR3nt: TGCAAAGCAGGGGGAACCTATGGCTACACCTTC
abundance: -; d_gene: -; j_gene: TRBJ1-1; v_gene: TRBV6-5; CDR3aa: CASSYSGVTTFF; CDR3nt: TGTGCCAGCAGTTACTCCGGGGTGACTACTTTCTTT
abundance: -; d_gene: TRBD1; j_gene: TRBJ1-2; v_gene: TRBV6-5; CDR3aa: CASRATGGEGYTF; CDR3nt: TGTGCCAGCAGAGCCACAGGGGGCGAGGGCTACACCTTC
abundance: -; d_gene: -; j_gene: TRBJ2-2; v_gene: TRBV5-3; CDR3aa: CARSLPDIPNTGELFF; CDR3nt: TGTGCCAGAAGCCTTCCGGACATCCCGAACACCGGGGAGCTGTTTTTT
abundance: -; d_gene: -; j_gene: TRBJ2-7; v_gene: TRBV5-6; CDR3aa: CASSLGPGGMYEQYF; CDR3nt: TGTGCCAGCAGCTTGGGCCCGGGGGGCATGTACGAGCAGTACTTC
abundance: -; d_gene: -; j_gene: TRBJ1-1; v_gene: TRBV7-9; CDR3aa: CASSLAEGSTEAFF; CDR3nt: TGTGCCAGCAGCTTGGCAGAAGGGAGCACTGAAGCTTTCTTT
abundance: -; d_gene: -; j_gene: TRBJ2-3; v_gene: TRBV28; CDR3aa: CASSPPGGSNTQYF; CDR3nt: TGTGCCAGCAGCCCCCCGGGCGGGTCAAATACGCAGTATTTT
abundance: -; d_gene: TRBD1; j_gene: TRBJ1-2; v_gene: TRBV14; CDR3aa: CASSLGQGAALAGYTF; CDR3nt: TGTGCCAGCAGCCTGGGACAGGGGGCCGCCCTGGCCGGCTACACCTTC
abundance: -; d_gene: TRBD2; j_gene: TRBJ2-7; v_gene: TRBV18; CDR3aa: CASSPSGLAGEQYF; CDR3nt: TGTGCCAGCTCACCGTCAGGACTAGCGGGCGAGCAGTACTTC